The sequence of this T cell receptor (beta chain) was determined in a study of T cells in Graves' hyperthyroidism and ophthalmopathy (dated by TCRdb to about 2019). In terms of the full investigation: Peripheral blood samples were taken at the time of initial diagnosis, prior to any treatment. TCR Vbeta CDR3 sequencing of 140 or so peripheral blood samples (43 ophthalmopathy, around 80 hyperthyroidism and roughly 17 progressor patients) is reported in the paper. The approximately 90 discovery patients were randomly split 7:3 into training and test sets. The study also compared thyroid tissue and blood T-cell repertoires from about six Graves' hyperthyroidism patients. Whether ophthalmopathy could be predicted prospectively was tested in an independent validation cohort made up of under 20 hyperthyroidism patients plus 17 patients who later progressed to ophthalmopathy. After blood sampling, hyperthyroidism patients were treated with methimazole at a starting dose of 30 mg daily, and ophthalmopathy patients were treated with high-dose intravenous methylprednisolone. TCR V-J signatures able to tell the groups apart were searched for in a discovery cohort of 90 to 100 patients, of whom 40 to 45 had Graves' ophthalmopathy and 55 to 60 had stable Graves' hyperthyroidism. Overall results and qualifications from the work: A 13 V-J signature model separated ophthalmopathy from stable hyperthyroidism, with roughly 88% sensitivity and roughly 82% specificity in cross-validation and 80%/75% in testing. Most expanded thyroid clonotypes (frequency above 0.001) were also detected in blood, a finding suggesting that blood repertoires may reflect thyroid immune responses. During validation, the model predicted progression to ophthalmopathy a median of around six months ahead of onset, with 60% to 71% sensitivity and around 72% specificity. No statistical method was used to set the sample size in advance, and investigators knew the group allocation.

Stable Graves' hyperthyroidism was defined as the absence of progression to ophthalmopathy over 18 months of follow-up. Hyperthyroidism patients were aged 18 to 65 years and newly diagnosed, with disease duration of less than 2 months. Exclusion was applied to patients with uncontrolled infections, other autoimmune diseases, pregnancy or lactation. Clinical symptoms, serum thyroxine and TRAb, thyroid ultrasound, and orbital computed tomography formed the basis for the diagnoses. PBMCs were isolated from 7.5 to 10 ml of fresh peripheral blood by Ficoll-Paque density gradient centrifugation. Total RNA was extracted with Trizol reagent, and quality was checked on an Agilent 2100 Bioanalyzer. CDR1 and CDR2 (KGHDR, SFDVKD) derive from the germline V gene. The V end loses 9 bases and the J end loses 0 bases, and a stretch of 7 bases separates them. Measured from the cysteine to the phenylalanine, the CDR3 is 12 residues long. CDR3 DNA is the only sequence kept; it has 36 bases, read in frame from the first base.

As to this clonotype: The specificity of this receptor is unknown. No base quality values were provided; no much bigger clone lies one nucleotide off.

The TCR beta CDR3 regions were amplified from RNA transcripts. The first round of RT-PCR for the TCR CDR3 was performed with the HTBI primer set and the Qiagen OneStep RT-PCR kit. Libraries were constructed in a second round of multiplex PCR, after which size selection and purification were carried out. Sequencing of the libraries was done on an Illumina HiSeq2000 using paired-end 100 bp reads. On the study's bioinformatics: SOAPnuke was used to process the raw data, removing reads that contained adapters or uncalled bases, had a mean Phred below 15, or lacked an exact match to the constant primer or identifier. COPE v1.2.5 was used to merge high-quality paired reads, and clonotypes were defined as unique nucleotide sequences. Clonotypes were aligned to IMGT TRBV, TRBD and TRBJ reference segments using MiTCR v1.1. Only V-J combinations with frequency above 0.0001, covering about 99% of repertoires, were analysed. A TCS score was defined as the ratio between F50 (clonal expansion) and ExV (chaos), using BLOSUM62-based TCRdist between CDR3 peptides within each V-J. Welch's t-statistics and random forest reduced 514 V-J features to fewer than 15, which were used in a naive Bayes classifier (R e1071). Using fastp at Q25 and MiXCR, TCRdb reprocessed the public reads and kept productive beta chains. Every distinct CDR3 protein forms one entry, paired with its most common genes and DNA. None of the V and J calls come from the authors' own analysis; TCRdb made them. The sample table holds about 360,000 distinct CDR3 sequences, of which around 14% were seen once. The ten most abundant clones make up 9.2% of the sample.

This clonotype originated in a young woman with Graves' hyperthyroidism. Sequenced sample: blood. The chain joins TRBV24-1 to TRBJ2-5; the D gene is perhaps TRBD2, on 6 matching bases. The CDR3 protein: CATGGNQETQYF. In nucleotides, the sequence is TGTGCCACCGGGGGGAACCAAGAGACCCAGTACTTC.